This record concerns one T cell receptor (beta chain) sequence. What it recognizes is unknown. Through a sample-barcoded 5' primer and a J-beta primer mix, a second PCR was run for roughly 6 to 12 cycles. Each cDNA molecule was tagged by a template-switch adaptor with 12 random nucleotides. TCRdb re-analysed the 5' RACE reads in MiXCR, keeping a single row per CDR3 protein. Among 1.5 million to 2 million distinct CDR3 sequences listed, 28% were seen once. This entry comes from a study of blood T cells in healthy people across ages. The study, taken as a whole, reports: Per-million-T-cell TCR beta diversity fell roughly linearly with age.

Total RNA extracted from each sample amounted to at least 5.5 micrograms. V shed 5 bases and J 5 bases; nucleotides not matched to a gene: 10. The CDR3 runs to 15 residues. This chain uses TRBV12-3 or TRBV12-4 with TRBJ1-1; 8 nucleotides line up with TRBD1. This TCR was recovered from a woman aged 30 to 39 in good health. The sequencing sample was made of blood. The CDR3 nucleotides read TGTGCCAGCAGTATCAGGACAGGGCCGGGAACTGAAGCTTTCTTT. As protein: CASSIRTGPGTEAFF.